This TCR beta chain was observed in a study of blood T cell repertoires in COVID-19 (dated by TCRdb to 2018 to 2020). About the study as a whole: The collaborator samples originated in the United States, Italy and Spain and spanned the acute and convalescent phases of COVID-19. The prospective study material was composed of cDNA or gDNA derived from T cells, B-cell-depleted T cells, or PBMCs. The dataset comprised deeply sampled blood TCRbeta repertoires from subjects exposed to, actively infected with, or recovered from COVID-19. A freely available public database, intended as a resource for researchers studying the immune response to SARS-CoV-2, is where the repertoires were released. Samples were obtained from the ongoing ImmuneRACE study (first 160 participants) and from over 1,000 subjects provided by 6 global collaborators. Sample metadata almost always included a de-identified subject ID, COVID-19 status, age in years and sex. HLA class I and class II types, where available, came from metadata supplied by the sample provider rather than from assay-based typing. Results the study describes overall, beyond this receptor: Clinical and demographic metadata were provided uncurated, with the amount varying by source and participant.

Via the germline V gene (reference sequence), CDR1 is SGHNT and CDR2 YYREEE. The germline ends are 10 bases apart after V is trimmed by 6 bases and J by 1 base. The CDR3 has 13 amino acids, counting the end cysteine and phenylalanine. The CDR3 DNA has 39 bases and is translated from base 1. TCRbeta CDR3 regions were amplified from genomic DNA by means of the immunoSEQ Assay, a bias-controlled multiplex PCR. In the original analysis: The number of nucleated cells in each sample was estimated from the amplification of reference gene primers within the assay. To quantify the absolute abundance of each unique TCRbeta CDR3 rearrangement, sequence reads were collapsed and filtered. For each sample, productive Simpson clonality was calculated as the square root of Simpson's diversity index over productive rearrangements. TCRdb retrieved this table from immuneACCESS and kept in-frame rearrangements only. Not all clones are present; in checked studies, unresolved V genes account for under half, and no reason is known for the remainder. V and J calls plus clone size are reproduced from that table; the DNA served to infer D and trimming. The sample has just over 80,000 clones on record, roughly 89% of them singletons. Roughly 1.2% of the sample is in the top ten clones.

In the prospective study, participants were about 18 to 100 years old, resided in 20 to 30 geographic areas of the United States, and were enrolled through a virtual design. In the prospective study, cohorts were assigned on the basis of participant-reported clinical history obtained from a screening survey and a study questionnaire. Mobile phlebotomists in the prospective study collected whole blood, serum and a nasopharyngeal or oropharyngeal swab from every participant. Participants in the prospective study had the option to provide additional blood draws and questionnaires over a roughly two-month period. Before DNA extraction, prospective study blood samples were shipped either frozen or at room temperature. This clone has just one count. Its binding antigen is unknown. Per-nucleotide qualities are absent, and no much larger clonotype sits a single base away.

The sequence derives from a woman between 50 and 59 years old with acute COVID-19. The chain was built from TRBV5-4 and TRBJ1-1, with the D segment identity uncertain. Sequencing input: PBMCs or T cells enriched from blood (not recorded which). The DNA sequence is given as TGTGCCAGCAAGTCCCAGGCGAACACTGAAGCTTTCTTT. Translated, this gives CASKSQANTEAFF.